This TCR beta chain was captured by sequencing in a study of shared clonotypes between healthy human individuals. Findings and caveats of the study: Relative to their counterparts shared across all four donors, non-shared clonotypes exhibited diminished generation probabilities.

Germline CDR1 is SNHLY and CDR2 is FYNNEI. The CDR3 is 13 residues long. Trimming stripped 6 bases from V and 4 bases from J, with 12 bases between. This clone has a handful of counts. Its matching antigen is unknown. Additional DNA sequences in this sample encode the identical CDR3. Here immunoSEQ multiplex PCR was the method, and the copy in TCRdb shows in-frame clones only, minus some. The sample has about 1.1 million clones, about 80% seen once; the top ten hold approximately 0.9%. The chain combines TRBV2 with TRBJ1-2; D not resolved. Sample: memory CD4+ T cells from PBMCs. Indicated subset: CD45RA-negative fraction. The clonotype comes from a man younger than 35 in good health. Some clones in this sample may be carry-over from other donors' samples. This CDR3 is CASSGGVGYGYTF. The CDR3 DNA sequence: TGTGCCAGCAGCGGTGGGGTTGGCTATGGCTACACCTTC. The full variable domain, its missing parts supplied by reference TRBV2 and TRBJ1-2, is EPEVTQTPSHQVTQMGQEVILRCVPISNHLYFYWYRQILGQKVEFLVSFYNNEISEKSEIFDDQFSVERPDGSNFTLKIRSTKLEDSAMYFCASSGGVGYGYTFGSGTRLTVV.